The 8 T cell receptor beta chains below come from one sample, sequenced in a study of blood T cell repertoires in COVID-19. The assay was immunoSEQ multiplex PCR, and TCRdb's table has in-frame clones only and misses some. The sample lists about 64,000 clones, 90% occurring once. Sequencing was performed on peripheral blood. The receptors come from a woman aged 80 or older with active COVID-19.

The CDR3 nucleotides are TGTGCCAGCAGCTTGGGACGGGGATATCTAACCTCCGAGCAGTACTTC. It is translated as CASSLGRGYLTSEQYF. The rearrangement uses TRBV5-6 and TRBJ2-7, with D perhaps matching TRBD2 (5 bases). The CDR3 length is 16 residues. CDR1 and CDR2 from the germline V gene are SGHDT and YYEEEE. V dropped 0 bases and J dropped 6 bases, with 19 bases sitting between them. The full variable domain, with the rest looked up from reference TRBV5-6 and TRBJ2-7, is DAGVTQSPTHLIKTRGQQVTLRCSPKSGHDTVSWYQQALGQGPQFIFQYYEEEERQRGNFPDRFSGHQFPNYSSELNVNALLLGDSALYLCASSLGRGYLTSEQYFGPGTRLTVT.

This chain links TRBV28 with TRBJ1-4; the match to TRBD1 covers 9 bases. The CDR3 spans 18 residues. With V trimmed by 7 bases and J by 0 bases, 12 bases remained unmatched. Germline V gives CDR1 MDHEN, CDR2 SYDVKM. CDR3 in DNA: TGTGCCAGCACGGAATTTGGGACAGGGCTTACAACTAATGAAAAACTGTTTTTT. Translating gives CASTEFGTGLTTNEKLFF.

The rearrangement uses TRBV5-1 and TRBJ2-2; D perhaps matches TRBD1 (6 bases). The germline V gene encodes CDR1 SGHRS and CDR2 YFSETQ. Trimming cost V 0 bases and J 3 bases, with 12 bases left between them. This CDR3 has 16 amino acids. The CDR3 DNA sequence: TGCGCCAGCAGCTTGGCAGGGGCCCGGGACACCGGGGAGCTGTTTTTT. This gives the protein CASSLAGARDTGELFF.

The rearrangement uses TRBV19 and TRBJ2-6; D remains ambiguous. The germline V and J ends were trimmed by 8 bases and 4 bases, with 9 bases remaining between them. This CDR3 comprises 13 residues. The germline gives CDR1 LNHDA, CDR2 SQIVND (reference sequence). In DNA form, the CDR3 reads TGTGCCAGTTCCGGGTGGGGGGCCAACGTCCTGACTTTC. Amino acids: CASSGWGANVLTF. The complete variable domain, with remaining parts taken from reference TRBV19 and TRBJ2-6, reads DGGITQSPKYLFRKEGQNVTLSCEQNLNHDAMYWYRQDPGQGLRLIYYSQIVNDFQKGDIAEGYSVSREKKESFPLTVTSAQKNPTAFYLCASSGWGANVLTFGAGSRLTVL.

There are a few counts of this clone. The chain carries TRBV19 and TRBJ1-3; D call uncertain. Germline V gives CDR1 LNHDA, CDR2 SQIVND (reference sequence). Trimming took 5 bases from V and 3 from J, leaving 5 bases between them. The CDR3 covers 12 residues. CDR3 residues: CASSQIGNTIYF. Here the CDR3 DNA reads TGTGCCAGTAGTCAGATTGGAAACACCATATATTTT.

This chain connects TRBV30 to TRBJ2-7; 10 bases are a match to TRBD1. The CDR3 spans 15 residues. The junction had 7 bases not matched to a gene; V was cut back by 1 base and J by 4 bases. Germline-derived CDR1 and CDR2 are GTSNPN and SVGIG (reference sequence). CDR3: CAWSEEGQGRYEQYF. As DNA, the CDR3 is TGTGCCTGGAGTGAAGAGGGACAGGGGCGATACGAGCAGTACTTC.

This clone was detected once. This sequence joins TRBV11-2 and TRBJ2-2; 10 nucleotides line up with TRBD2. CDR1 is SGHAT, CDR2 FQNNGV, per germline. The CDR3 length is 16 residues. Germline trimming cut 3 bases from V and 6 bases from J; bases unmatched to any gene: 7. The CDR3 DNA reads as TGTGCCAGCAGCTTGACGACTAGCGGGTCGGCCGGGGAGCTGTTTTTT. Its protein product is CASSLTTSGSAGELFF. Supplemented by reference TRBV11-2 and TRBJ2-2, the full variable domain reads EAGVAQSPRYKIIEKRQSVAFWCNPISGHATLYWYQQILGQGPKLLIQFQNNGVVDDSQLPKDRFSAERLKGVDSTLKIQPAKLEDSAVYLCASSLTTSGSAGELFFGEGSRLTVL.

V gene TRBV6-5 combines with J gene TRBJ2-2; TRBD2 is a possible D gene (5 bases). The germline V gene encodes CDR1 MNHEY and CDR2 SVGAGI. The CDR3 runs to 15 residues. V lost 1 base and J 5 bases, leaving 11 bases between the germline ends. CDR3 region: CASSYFTRGTGELFF. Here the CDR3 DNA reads TGTGCCAGCAGTTACTTCACGCGAGGGACCGGGGAGCTGTTTTTT.